These 23 T cell receptor beta chains came from one sample sequenced in a study of shared clonotypes between healthy human individuals. The assay was immunoSEQ multiplex PCR, and TCRdb's table has in-frame clones only and misses some. Of about 1.1 million clones listed, 60% to 80% are singletons. Sequenced: memory CD4+ T cells from PBMCs. Subset here: CD45RA-negative fraction. The receptors originated from a man between 18 and 29 years old in good health. Some clones in this sample may be carry-over from other donors' samples.

This chain connects TRBV7-9 to TRBJ2-5; tentative D call: TRBD1 (5 bases). Germline V gene lookup returns CDR1 SEHNR and CDR2 FQNEAQ (reference sequence). Trimming removed 1 base from V and 4 bases from J, with 13 bases in between. The CDR3 is 15 amino acids. DNA of the CDR3: TGTGCCAGCAGCTTAGAGATGGGGCCAGGAGAGACCCAGTACTTC. Translation: CASSLEMGPGETQYF.

This clone was seen ten or more times. Other DNA sequences in this specimen translate into the identical CDR3. The V gene is TRBV30, the J gene TRBJ2-2; D may correspond to TRBD1 or TRBD2 (6 bases each). V lost 3 bases, J lost 5 bases, and 16 bases lay in between. The CDR3 is 15 residues long. CDR1 is GTSNPN, CDR2 SVGIG, per germline (reference sequence). The CDR3 DNA is TGTGCCTGGAGGAGTGCAGGGGAGGATACCGGGGAGCTGTTTTTT. It yields the protein CAWRSAGEDTGELFF.

The V call is TRBV5-1, the J call TRBJ1-1, with a tentative D call TRBD1 (5 bases). V was pared by 4 bases and J by 1 base, with 14 bases between. The CDR3 spans 15 residues. CDR1 SGHRS and CDR2 YFSETQ come from the germline V gene. The CDR3 sequence is CASSQDGTRNTEAFF. The DNA of the CDR3 is TGCGCCAGCAGCCAGGACGGGACGCGGAACACTGAAGCTTTCTTT.

The chain combines TRBV6-1 with TRBJ2-4; possibly TRBD1 for D (7 bases). This CDR3 has 14 amino acids. The V end lost 6 bases, the J end lost 5 bases, and 14 bases lay between the germline ends. Germline CDR1 MNHNS, CDR2 SASEGT. In DNA form, the CDR3 reads TGTGCCAGCAGCCTCGGCGGGACAGAAAACATTCAGTACTTC. This encodes CASSLGGTENIQYF.

With respect to this clone: This is likely an artifact of a read error, given a far larger clone one base away. The same CDR3 arises from other DNA sequences in this sample as well. CDR3 region: CASSEYYEQYF. In DNA, the CDR3 is TGTGCCAGCAGTGAGTACTACGAGCAGTACTTC. The chain couples TRBV2 to TRBJ2-7; D is unclear. Trimming removed 3 bases from V and 3 bases from J, with 3 bases in between. CDR1 is SNHLY, CDR2 FYNNEI, per germline. The CDR3 consists of 11 residues.

In its sample, this clone was seen a few times. The chain has TRBV6-1 and TRBJ2-1; 8 positions agree with TRBD2. The CDR3 contains 14 residues. J lost 6 bases, V lost 7 bases, and 8 bases had no gene match. Germline CDR1 and CDR2: MNHNS and SASEGT. CDR3 sequence (DNA): TGTGCCAGCATTATGGGACTAGATTTCAATGAGCAGTTCTTC. Translation gives CASIMGLDFNEQFF.

To note about this clone: The same CDR3 also results from other DNA sequences found in this sample. J is TRBJ1-5 and V is TRBV6-1, with 7 bases fitting TRBD1. Germline loops: CDR1 MNHNS, CDR2 SASEGT. The V and J ends lost 6 bases and 3 bases, in that order; junction bases with no gene match: 2. The CDR3 length is 13 residues. The CDR3 DNA is TGTGCCAGCAGCGGACAGGTCAATCAGCCCCAGCATTTT. Its translation: CASSGQVNQPQHF.

Only one count was recorded for this clone. CDR3: CASSFAGGYEQYF. CDR3 in DNA: TGTGCCAGCAGTTTTGCGGGTGGCTACGAGCAGTACTTC. The chain couples TRBV28 to TRBJ2-7; tentative D call: TRBD2 (5 bases). V was trimmed by 3 bases and J by 3 bases, leaving 9 bases between them. The CDR3 loop spans 13 amino acids. Germline V lookup: CDR1 MDHEN, CDR2 SYDVKM.

The chain has TRBV11-2 and TRBJ2-3, with TRBD1 matching 7 bases. The CDR3 loop spans 14 amino acids. Germline V lookup: CDR1 SGHAT, CDR2 FQNNGV. Unmatched junction bases numbered 5, after V lost 6 bases and J lost 2 bases. As DNA, the CDR3 is TGTGCCAGCAGACGGGGACAGATCACAGATACGCAGTATTTT. Its protein product is CASRRGQITDTQYF.

The chain combines TRBV6-1 with TRBJ1-2, with no clear D. Germline V gene data show CDR1 as MNHNS and CDR2 as SASEGT. This CDR3 has 14 amino acids. Trimming took off 6 bases at V and 4 bases at J, with 15 bases between the two ends. The CDR3 DNA reads TGTGCCAGCAGCGCATTGGTCGGCACCTATGGCTACACCTTC. Amino acid sequence: CASSALVGTYGYTF.

V gene TRBV2 combines with J gene TRBJ2-7, with 9 bases that match TRBD1. Germline CDR1 SNHLY, CDR2 FYNNEI. CDR3 length equals 15 residues. J was trimmed by 2 bases and V by 5 bases; bases with no gene match: 7. This CDR3 reads CASSRGTGQTYEQYF. The CDR3 DNA follows: TGTGCCAGCAGTAGAGGGACAGGGCAAACCTACGAGCAGTACTTC.

The chain uses TRBV7-2 and TRBJ2-1; no clear D. Trimming took off 3 bases at V and 5 bases at J, with 8 bases between the two ends. Germline V gives CDR1 SGHTA, CDR2 FQGNSA. The CDR3 consists of 13 residues. CDR3 sequence (DNA): TGTGCCAGCAGCTTCAACGCGAACAATGAGCAGTTCTTC. Its protein product is CASSFNANNEQFF.

The CDR3 region has the DNA TGTGCCAGCAGCCTCCGACAGGGTAGAACCGGGGAGCTGTTTTTT. Protein: CASSLRQGRTGELFF. V gene TRBV7-2 combines with J gene TRBJ2-2, with TRBD1 identical over 7 bases. The CDR3 is 15 amino acids. Germline trimming cut 5 bases from V and 5 bases from J; bases unmatched to any gene: 8. CDR1 SGHTA and CDR2 FQGNSA come from the germline V gene.

CDR3 sequence reads: CASSREGKPTRYGYTF. CDR3 nucleotide sequence: TGTGCCAGCAGTAGGGAGGGGAAGCCTACTCGTTATGGCTACACCTTC. J is TRBJ1-2 and V is TRBV13; maybe TRBD1 (5 bases). Germline V CDR1 and CDR2: PRHDT, FYEKMQ (reference sequence). This CDR3 has 16 amino acids. Trimming removed 6 bases at V and 5 bases at J, with 22 bases between. The complete variable domain, with remaining parts taken from reference TRBV13 and TRBJ1-2, reads AAGVIQSPRHLIKEKRETATLKCYPIPRHDTVYWYQQGPGQDPQFLISFYEKMQSDKGSIPDRFSAQQFSDYHSELNMSSLELGDSALYFCASSREGKPTRYGYTFGSGTRLTVV.

This clone was seen a few times. The CDR3 reads CASSLHDTNIQYF. DNA for the CDR3: TGTGCCAGCAGTTTGCACGACACAAACATTCAGTACTTC. V is TRBV28 and J is TRBJ2-4; D not resolved. Germline assignment: CDR1 MDHEN and CDR2 SYDVKM. This CDR3 contains 13 residues. Deletions cut 3 bases from V and 6 bases from J, with 9 bases between.

The chain combines TRBV2 with TRBJ1-2, with TRBD1 as a possible D gene (5 bases). Germline loops: CDR1 SNHLY, CDR2 FYNNEI. CDR3 length equals 15 residues. V was shortened by 6 bases and J by 5 bases, with 19 bases between the two germline ends. DNA of the CDR3: TGTGCCAGCAGAACCGCCGGTGACGGGGGGTATGGCTACACCTTC. This translates into CASRTAGDGGYGYTF.

The chain is built from TRBV5-6 and TRBJ2-3; D possibly matches TRBD1 or TRBD2 (6 bases each). Germline-derived CDR1 and CDR2 are SGHDT and YYEEEE. The germline V and J ends were trimmed by 2 bases and 2 bases, with 15 bases remaining between them. This CDR3 has 16 amino acids. CDR3 residues: CASSFRGVQATDTQYF. For the CDR3, the DNA is TGTGCCAGCAGCTTTAGGGGGGTACAGGCCACAGATACGCAGTATTTT.

Comment on this clone: Other DNA variants within this sample encode the same CDR3. The DNA of the CDR3 is TGTGCCAGCAGCCTGACCCGGAATGAGCAGTTCTTC. It is translated as CASSLTRNEQFF. The rearrangement links TRBV28 to TRBJ2-1; D gene unclear. This CDR3 spans 12 amino acids. The V gene's germline CDR1 is MDHEN and CDR2 SYDVKM. Between the trimmed V and J ends, which lost 6 bases and 7 bases, there was a span of 10 bases.

V usage is TRBV27 and J usage is TRBJ2-2; D not resolved. V lost 4 bases and J lost 1, with 4 bases in between. The CDR3 extends over 13 amino acids. Looked up from germline, CDR1 is MNHEY and CDR2 is SMNVEV (reference sequence). The CDR3 is CASSYKNTGELFF. The CDR3 DNA reads as TGTGCCAGCAGTTACAAGAACACCGGGGAGCTGTTTTTT.

The gene calls are TRBV4-1 and TRBJ1-2, with unresolved D. CDR1 MGHRA and CDR2 YSYEKL come from the germline V gene. The length of the CDR3 is 13 residues. Trimming pared 7 bases from V and 1 base from J, leaving 10 bases between. CDR3 protein: CASKSSVNYGYTF. The CDR3 DNA reads as TGCGCCAGCAAATCCAGCGTTAACTATGGCTACACCTTC.

This clone was observed a few times. The rearrangement uses TRBV29-1 and TRBJ1-2, with D perhaps matching TRBD1 (6 bases). The V gene's germline CDR1 is SQVTM and CDR2 ANQGSEA. The length of the CDR3 is 13 residues. The V end lost 2 bases, the J end lost 4 bases, and 11 bases lay between the germline ends. The CDR3 spells CSVEQGISYGYTF. CDR3 sequence (DNA): TGCAGCGTTGAACAGGGGATTAGCTATGGCTACACCTTC.

This clone came up once. V usage is TRBV4-1 and J usage is TRBJ1-1; tentative D call: TRBD1 (5 bases). Germline V gives CDR1 MGHRA, CDR2 YSYEKL. Deletions cut 0 bases from V and 5 bases from J, with 10 bases between. The CDR3 length is 14 residues. CDR3 sequence reads: CASSQDSRGTEAFF. Here the CDR3 DNA reads TGCGCCAGCAGCCAAGATTCCCGGGGGACTGAAGCTTTCTTT.

The gene calls are TRBV6-1 and TRBJ2-7; D is uncertain. The CDR3 is 13 residues long. Germline V gives CDR1 MNHNS, CDR2 SASEGT. V gave up 3 bases and J gave up 2 bases, with 8 bases separating them. The CDR3 is CASSDWSTYEQYF. DNA of the CDR3: TGTGCCAGCAGTGACTGGTCGACCTACGAGCAGTACTTC.